The entry below gives a single T cell receptor beta chain sequence along with its context. Only patients with CD8+CD57+ cell expansion on flow cytometry were chosen for sequencing. The blood sampling took place in patients who had so far received no therapy. This sample was taken from a study of CD8+CD57+ T cells in acquired aplastic anemia. Across the study: Mean DNA quantity obtained from sorted CD4+ and CD8+ cells was about 3 ug.

This CDR3 comprises 12 residues. CDR1 and CDR2 (germline): KGHSH, LQKENI. Trimming took off 6 bases at V and 6 bases at J, with 12 bases between the two ends. It was genomic DNA that served as the template for profiling TCR beta VDJ and CDR3. MiXCR, applied by TCRdb to the reads, yields one record per CDR3 protein. The sample consists of 95,000 to 150,000 distinct CDR3 sequences, roughly 40% of them appearing once. The sequence came from a human donor with aplastic anemia. The sample comprised sorted CD4+, CD8+, or CD8+CD57+ T cells (not recorded which) from PBMCs. V is TRBV18 and J is TRBJ2-7; D is perhaps TRBD2 (7 bases). CDR3 in DNA: TGTGCCAGCTCCCCGCGGGGGCCCGAGCAGTACTTC. This codes for CASSPRGPEQYF.